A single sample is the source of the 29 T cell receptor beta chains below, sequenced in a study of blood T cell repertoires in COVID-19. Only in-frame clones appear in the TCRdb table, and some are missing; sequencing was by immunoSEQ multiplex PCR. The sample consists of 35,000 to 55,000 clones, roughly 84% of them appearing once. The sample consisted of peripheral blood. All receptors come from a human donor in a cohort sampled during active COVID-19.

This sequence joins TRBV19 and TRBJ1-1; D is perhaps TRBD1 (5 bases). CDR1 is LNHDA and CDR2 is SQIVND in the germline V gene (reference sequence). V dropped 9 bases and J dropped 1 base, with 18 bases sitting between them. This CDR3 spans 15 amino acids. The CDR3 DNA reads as TGTGCCAGCGGCGAGTTCCTCACAGGGAACACTGAAGCTTTCTTT. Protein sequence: CASGEFLTGNTEAFF.

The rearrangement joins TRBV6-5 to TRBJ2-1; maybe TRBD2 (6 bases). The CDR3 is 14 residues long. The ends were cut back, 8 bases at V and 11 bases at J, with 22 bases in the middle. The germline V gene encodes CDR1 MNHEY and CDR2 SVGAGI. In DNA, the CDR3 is TGTGCCAGCGCACGGGTGGGGGGAGAGAATAAGCAGTTCTTC. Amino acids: CASARVGGENKQFF.

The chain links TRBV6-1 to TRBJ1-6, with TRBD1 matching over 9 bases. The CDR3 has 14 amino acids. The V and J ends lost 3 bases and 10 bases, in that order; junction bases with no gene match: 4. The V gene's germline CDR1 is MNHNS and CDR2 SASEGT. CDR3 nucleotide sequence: TGTGCCAGCAGTGAGGGACAGGGTAGGTCACCCCTCCACTTT. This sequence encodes CASSEGQGRSPLHF.

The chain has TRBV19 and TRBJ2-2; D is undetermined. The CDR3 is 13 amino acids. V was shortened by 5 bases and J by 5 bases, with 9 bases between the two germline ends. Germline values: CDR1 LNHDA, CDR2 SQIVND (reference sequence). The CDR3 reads CASSPLDTGELFF. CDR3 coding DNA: TGTGCCAGTAGTCCTTTAGATACCGGGGAGCTGTTTTTT.

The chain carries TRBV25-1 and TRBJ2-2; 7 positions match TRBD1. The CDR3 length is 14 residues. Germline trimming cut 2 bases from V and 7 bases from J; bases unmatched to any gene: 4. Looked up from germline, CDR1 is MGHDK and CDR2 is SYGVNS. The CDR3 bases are TGTGCCAGCAGTGAACAGGGGGTGAGCGGGGAGCTGTTTTTT. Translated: CASSEQGVSGELFF. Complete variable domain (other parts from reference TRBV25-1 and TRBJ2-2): EADIYQTPRYLVIGTGKKITLECSQTMGHDKMYWYQQDPGMELHLIHYSYGVNSTEKGDLSSESTVSRIRTEHFPLTLESARPSHTSQYLCASSEQGVSGELFFGEGSRLTVL.

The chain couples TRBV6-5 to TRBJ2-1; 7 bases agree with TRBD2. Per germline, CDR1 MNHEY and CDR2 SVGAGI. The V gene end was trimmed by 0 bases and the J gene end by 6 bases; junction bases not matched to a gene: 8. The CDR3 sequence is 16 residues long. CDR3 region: CASSYSGRGSGNEQFF. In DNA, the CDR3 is TGTGCCAGCAGTTACTCGGGGAGGGGCTCGGGCAATGAGCAGTTCTTC.

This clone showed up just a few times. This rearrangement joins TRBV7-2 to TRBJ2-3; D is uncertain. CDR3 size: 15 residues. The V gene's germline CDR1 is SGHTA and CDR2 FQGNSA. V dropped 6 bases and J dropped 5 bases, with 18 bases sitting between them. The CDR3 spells CASSQNPLRRDTQYF. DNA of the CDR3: TGTGCCAGCAGTCAGAACCCTCTTAGGAGAGATACGCAGTATTTT.

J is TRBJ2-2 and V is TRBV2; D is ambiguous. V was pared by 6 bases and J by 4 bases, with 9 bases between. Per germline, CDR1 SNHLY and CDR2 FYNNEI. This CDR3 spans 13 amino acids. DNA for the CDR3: TGTGCCAGCAGCTCGTCTCGCACCGGGGAGCTGTTTTTT. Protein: CASSSSRTGELFF.

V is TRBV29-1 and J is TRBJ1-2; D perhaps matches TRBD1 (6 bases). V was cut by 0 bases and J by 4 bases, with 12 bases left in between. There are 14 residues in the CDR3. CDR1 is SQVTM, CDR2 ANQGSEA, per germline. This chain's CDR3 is CSVEEGAGGYGYTF. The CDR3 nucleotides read TGCAGCGTTGAAGAGGGGGCTGGCGGCTATGGCTACACCTTC.

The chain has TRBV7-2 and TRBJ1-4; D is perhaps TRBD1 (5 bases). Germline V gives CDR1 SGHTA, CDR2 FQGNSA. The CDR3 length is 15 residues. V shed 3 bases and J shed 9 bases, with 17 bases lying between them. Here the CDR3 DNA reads TGTGCCAGCAGCTTGGGAGGGGCGGAGGGGAAAAAACTGTTTTTT. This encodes CASSLGGAEGKKLFF. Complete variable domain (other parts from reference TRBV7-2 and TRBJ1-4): GAGVSQSPSNKVTEKGKDVELRCDPISGHTALYWYRQSLGQGLEFLIYFQGNSAPDKSGLPSDRFSAERTGGSVSTLTIQRTQQEDSAVYLCASSLGGAEGKKLFFGSGTQLSVL.

This CDR3 reads CASSGGAIVYNEQFF. The CDR3 region has the DNA TGTGCCAGCAGCGGGGGGGCGATCGTCTACAATGAGCAGTTCTTC. The gene calls are TRBV7-8 and TRBJ2-1, with a tentative D call TRBD2 (7 bases). Per germline, CDR1 SGHVS and CDR2 FQNEAQ. Deletions cut 5 bases from V and 3 bases from J, with 14 bases between. CDR3 length equals 15 residues.

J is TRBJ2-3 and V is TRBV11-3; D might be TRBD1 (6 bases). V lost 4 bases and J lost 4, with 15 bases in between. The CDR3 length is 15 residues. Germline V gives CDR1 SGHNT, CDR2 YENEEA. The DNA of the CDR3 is TGTGCCAGCAGCTCCACCACAACAGGGTCAGATACGCAGTATTTT. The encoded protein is CASSSTTTGSDTQYF.

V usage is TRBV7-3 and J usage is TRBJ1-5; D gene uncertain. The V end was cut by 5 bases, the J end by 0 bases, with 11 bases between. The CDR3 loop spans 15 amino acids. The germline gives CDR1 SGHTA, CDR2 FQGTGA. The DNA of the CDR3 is TGTGCCAGCAGCCAGACACCTTATAGCAATCAGCCCCAGCATTTT. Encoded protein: CASSQTPYSNQPQHF.

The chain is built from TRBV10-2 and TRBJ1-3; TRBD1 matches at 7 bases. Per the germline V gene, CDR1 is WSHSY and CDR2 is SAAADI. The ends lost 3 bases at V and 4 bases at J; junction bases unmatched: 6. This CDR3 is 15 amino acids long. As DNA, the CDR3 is TGCGCCAGCAGTGAAAACAGGGGCCGGGGAAACACCATATATTTT. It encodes CASSENRGRGNTIYF.

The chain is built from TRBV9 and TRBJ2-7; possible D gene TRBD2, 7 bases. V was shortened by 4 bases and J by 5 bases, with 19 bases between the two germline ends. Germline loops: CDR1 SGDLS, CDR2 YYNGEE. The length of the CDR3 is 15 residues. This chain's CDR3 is CASSTDGGGGNEQYF. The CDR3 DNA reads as TGTGCCAGCAGCACCGACGGGGGCGGGGGCAACGAGCAGTACTTC.

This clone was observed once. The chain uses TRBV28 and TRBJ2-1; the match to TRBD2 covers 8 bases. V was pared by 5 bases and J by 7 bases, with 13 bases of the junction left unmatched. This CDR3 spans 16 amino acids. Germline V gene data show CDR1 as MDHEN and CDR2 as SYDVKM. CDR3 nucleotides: TGTGCCAGCAGTACCCAGGGAGCGGGGGCTTTTAATGAGCAGTTCTTC. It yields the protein CASSTQGAGAFNEQFF.

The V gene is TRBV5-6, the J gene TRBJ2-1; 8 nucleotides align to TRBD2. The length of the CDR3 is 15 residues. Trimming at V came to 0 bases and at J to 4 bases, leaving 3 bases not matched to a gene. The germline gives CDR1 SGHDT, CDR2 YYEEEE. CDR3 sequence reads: CASSLVAGGYNEQFF. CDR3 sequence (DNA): TGTGCCAGCAGCTTGGTGGCGGGGGGTTACAATGAGCAGTTCTTC.

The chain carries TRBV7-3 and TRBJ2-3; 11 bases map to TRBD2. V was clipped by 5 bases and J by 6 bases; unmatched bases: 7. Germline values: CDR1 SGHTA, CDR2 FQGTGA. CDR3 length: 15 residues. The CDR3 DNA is TGTGCCAGCAGCCTCCTAGCGGGGGGTTGGGATACGCAGTATTTT. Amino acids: CASSLLAGGWDTQYF.

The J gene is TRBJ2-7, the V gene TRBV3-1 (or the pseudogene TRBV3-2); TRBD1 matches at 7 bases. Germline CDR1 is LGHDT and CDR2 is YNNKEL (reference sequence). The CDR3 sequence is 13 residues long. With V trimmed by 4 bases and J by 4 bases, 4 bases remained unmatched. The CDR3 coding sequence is TGTGCCAGCAGCCTTACGGACAGGTACGAGCAGTACTTC. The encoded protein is CASSLTDRYEQYF.

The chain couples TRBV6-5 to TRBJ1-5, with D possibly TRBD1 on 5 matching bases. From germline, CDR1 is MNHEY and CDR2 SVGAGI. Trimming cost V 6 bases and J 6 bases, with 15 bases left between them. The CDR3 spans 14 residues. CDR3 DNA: TGTGCCAGCAGGCCACCGGGACTAGGTCAGCCCCAGCATTTT. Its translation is CASRPPGLGQPQHF.

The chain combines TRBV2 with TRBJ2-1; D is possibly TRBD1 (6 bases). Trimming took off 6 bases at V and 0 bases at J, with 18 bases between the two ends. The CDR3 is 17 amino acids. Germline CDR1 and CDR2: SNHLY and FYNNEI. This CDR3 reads CASRATNTGFSYNEQFF. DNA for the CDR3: TGTGCCAGCAGGGCTACCAACACAGGGTTCTCCTACAATGAGCAGTTCTTC.

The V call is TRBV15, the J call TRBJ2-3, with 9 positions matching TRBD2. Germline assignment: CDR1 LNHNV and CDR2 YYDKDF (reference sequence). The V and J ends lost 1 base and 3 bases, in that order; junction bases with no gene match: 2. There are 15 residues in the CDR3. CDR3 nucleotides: TGTGCCACCAGCAGAGGCCTAGCGGGGACAGATACGCAGTATTTT. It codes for CATSRGLAGTDTQYF.

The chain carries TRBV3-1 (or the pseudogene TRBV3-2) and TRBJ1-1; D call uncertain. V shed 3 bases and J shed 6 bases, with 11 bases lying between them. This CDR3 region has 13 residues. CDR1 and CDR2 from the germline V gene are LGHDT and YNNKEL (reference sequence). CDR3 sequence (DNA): TGTGCCAGCAGCCAGCGTGAGAAAGCTGAAGCTTTCTTT. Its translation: CASSQREKAEAFF.

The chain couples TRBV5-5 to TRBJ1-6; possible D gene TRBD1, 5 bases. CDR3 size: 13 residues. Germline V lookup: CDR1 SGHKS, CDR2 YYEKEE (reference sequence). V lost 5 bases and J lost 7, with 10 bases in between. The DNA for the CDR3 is TGTGCCAGCAGTTCGACAGCGAATTCACCCCTCCACTTT. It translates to CASSSTANSPLHF.

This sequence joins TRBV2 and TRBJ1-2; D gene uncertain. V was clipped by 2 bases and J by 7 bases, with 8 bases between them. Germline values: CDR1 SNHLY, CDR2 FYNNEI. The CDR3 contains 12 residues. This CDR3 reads CASSEQRSGYTF. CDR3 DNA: TGTGCCAGCAGTGAACAAAGGAGTGGCTACACCTTC.

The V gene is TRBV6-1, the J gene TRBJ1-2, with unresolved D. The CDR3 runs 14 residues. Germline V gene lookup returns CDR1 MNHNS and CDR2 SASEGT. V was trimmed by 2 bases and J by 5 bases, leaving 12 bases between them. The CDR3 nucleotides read TGTGCCAGCAGTGAATCGCGGGCTCCGTATGGCTACACCTTC. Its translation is CASSESRAPYGYTF.

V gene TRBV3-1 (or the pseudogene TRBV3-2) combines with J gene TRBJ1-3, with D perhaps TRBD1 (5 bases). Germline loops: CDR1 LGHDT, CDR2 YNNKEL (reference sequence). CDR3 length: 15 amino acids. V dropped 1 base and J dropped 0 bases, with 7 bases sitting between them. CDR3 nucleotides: TGTGCCAGCAGCCAAGGAAGGGGCTCTGGAAACACCATATATTTT. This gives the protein CASSQGRGSGNTIYF.

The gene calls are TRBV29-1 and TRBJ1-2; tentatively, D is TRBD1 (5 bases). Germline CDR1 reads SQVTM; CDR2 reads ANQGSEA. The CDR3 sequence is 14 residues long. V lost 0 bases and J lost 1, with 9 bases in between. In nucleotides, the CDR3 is TGCAGCGTTGAAGACAGGGTTTATAACTATGGCTACACCTTC. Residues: CSVEDRVYNYGYTF.

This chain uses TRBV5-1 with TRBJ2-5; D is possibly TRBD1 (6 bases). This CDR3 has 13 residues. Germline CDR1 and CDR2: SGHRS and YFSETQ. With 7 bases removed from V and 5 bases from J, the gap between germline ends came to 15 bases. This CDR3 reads CASSGHREETQYF. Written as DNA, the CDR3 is TGCGCCAGCTCCGGCCACAGGGAGGAGACCCAGTACTTC. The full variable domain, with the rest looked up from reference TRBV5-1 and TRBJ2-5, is KAGVTQTPRYLIKTRGQQVTLSCSPISGHRSVSWYQQTPGQGLQFLFEYFSETQRNKGNFPGRFSGRQFSNSRSEMNVSTLELGDSALYLCASSGHREETQYFGPGTRLLVL.